Sequencing of this T cell receptor (beta chain) was carried out in a study of T cell responses to AZD1222 COVID-19 vaccine. Findings of the study overall: Among the donors, most were white British and more were female, and clonal diversity was possibly underestimated. Dominant CD4 TCR responses targeted spike regions 160-218 and 743-854.

With regard to this clone: No antigen is known for it.

The V gene's germline CDR1 is MGHDK and CDR2 SYGVNS. With 1 base removed from V and 2 bases from J, the gap between germline ends came to 11 bases. The CDR3 covers 15 residues. Profiled with immunoSEQ multiplex PCR; TCRdb holds only in-frame clones, not every one. The sample gives approximately 94,000 clones, around nine tenths of which show up once; more than 1.5% is in the top ten. Sequencing used peripheral blood, obtained on day 0 of AZD1222 vaccination. The chain is built from TRBV25-1 and TRBJ1-2; the D is unclear. This receptor was identified in an adult in good health. DNA of the CDR3: TGTGCCAGCAGTGAATTCAAGGGTTCGAACTATGGCTACACCTTC. It translates to CASSEFKGSNYGYTF.